Listed below are T cell receptor beta chains from one sample, sequenced in a study of shared clonotypes between healthy human individuals. Assay: immunoSEQ multiplex PCR; the TCRdb copy retains only in-frame clones and omits some. The table has about 510,000 clones, roughly 78% seen once. The specimen was PBMCs. These receptor sequences come from a woman in her 40s in good health. Some clones in this sample may be carry-over from other donors' samples. The CDR3 runs from the conserved cysteine through the conserved F or W. Each record gives: V gene, J gene, clone size, D gene, CDR3 DNA, CDR3 protein. A D gene is named only where the DNA matches it firmly. Clone size is given for some rows only: seen once, a few or many times, or a class if the clone is expanded.

TRBV19	TRBJ2-1	-	TRBD2	TGTGCCAGTAGTGGGCGGGAGCGCTCCTACAATGAGCAGTTCTTC	CASSGRERSYNEQFF
TRBV7-9	TRBJ1-2	-	TRBD1	TGTGCCAGCAGCCCGAGACAGGGGAGCTATGGCTACACCTTC	CASSPRQGSYGYTF
TRBV11-2	TRBJ1-2	-	TRBD1	TGTGCCAGCAGCTTAGATCGGGGGACAGGGAACTATGGCTACACCTTC	CASSLDRGTGNYGYTF
TRBV5-6	TRBJ2-1	-	-	TGTGCCAGCAGCTTTCAGGGAATGGGCAATGAGCAGTTCTTC	CASSFQGMGNEQFF
TRBV28	TRBJ2-3	-	TRBD2	TGTGCCAGCGTGGCAGCGGGAGGTACTAGCACAGATACGCAGTATTTT	CASVAAGGTSTDTQYF
TRBV7-8	TRBJ1-3	-	-	TGTGCCAGCAGCCCCGGACCGGGAAACACCATATATTTT	CASSPGPGNTIYF
TRBV9	TRBJ2-2	-	-	TGTGCCAGCAGCGTAGGGCCTGGGCCCGGGGAGCTGTTTTTT	CASSVGPGPGELFF
TRBV9	TRBJ2-2	-	-	TGTGCCAGCAGCGTGGGGAGTCCCCCGACCGGGGAGCTGTTTTTT	CASSVGSPPTGELFF
TRBV6-1	TRBJ2-7	-	TRBD2	TGTGCCAGCAGGGCGACTAGCGGGAGGATTTACGAGCAGTACTTC	CASRATSGRIYEQYF
TRBV11-1	TRBJ2-5	few	-	TGTGCCAGCAGCTTGACAGGAGAGACCCAGTACTTC	CASSLTGETQYF
TRBV7-9	TRBJ2-1	many	TRBD2	TGTGCCAGCAGCTTTAGCGGGACCCTCGGTGAGCAGTTCTTC	CASSFSGTLGEQFF
TRBV10-3	TRBJ1-3	-	-	TGTGCCATCAGTCAGGCAGGAAGAAACACCATATATTTT	CAISQAGRNTIYF
TRBV10-3	TRBJ1-5	-	-	TGTGCCATCAGTGCGGGGGAACGCAATCAGCCCCAGCATTTT	CAISAGERNQPQHF
TRBV19	TRBJ1-2	-	-	TGTGCCAGTAGTGACCTATTGAAGGGGACTAACTATGGCTACACCTTC	CASSDLLKGTNYGYTF
TRBV21-1	TRBJ2-4	few	-	TGTGCCAGTCTAAAAAACATTCAGTACTTC	CASLKNIQYF
TRBV7-3	TRBJ2-2	-	TRBD1	TGTGCCAGCAGCTTCAGCATGGGACAGGTTCTTGGCGGGGAGCTGTTTTTT	CASSFSMGQVLGGELFF
TRBV5-1	TRBJ2-3	-	-	TGCGCCAGCAGCTTTAGCGGCACAGATACGCAGTATTTT	CASSFSGTDTQYF
TRBV19	TRBJ2-1	-	-	TGTGCCAGTACCCCGACTAGAAAGGATGAGCAGTTCTTC	CASTPTRKDEQFF
TRBV30	TRBJ2-7	many	-	TGTGCCTGGAGTGTATCCGGCGGCACAGGAGAGCAGTACTTC	CAWSVSGGTGEQYF
TRBV28	TRBJ2-7	once	-	TGTGCCAGCAGCACGACAGGTTACGAGCAGTACTTC	CASSTTGYEQYF
TRBV19	TRBJ2-7	-	-	TGTGCCAGTAGTACGGGACCGAAGTCCTCCTACGAGCAGTACTTC	CASSTGPKSSYEQYF
TRBV7-6	TRBJ2-5	-	TRBD1	TGTGCCAGCAGCTTAGCGCAGATCCGGGACAGTGGGGAGACCCAGTACTTC	CASSLAQIRDSGETQYF
TRBV27	TRBJ2-7	many	-	TGTGCCAGCAGGCCCCGGGGGAGTAGGCGTGAGCAGTACTTC	CASRPRGSRREQYF
TRBV15	TRBJ2-7	-	-	TGTGCCACCAGCAGAGCCCGCTTCCTAGGACCCGACTACGAGCAGTACTTC	CATSRARFLGPDYEQYF
TRBV7-3	TRBJ2-4	-	-	TGTGCCAGCAGCGGCCAGGGTGGCGGCAAAAACATTCAGTACTTC	CASSGQGGGKNIQYF
TRBV29-1	TRBJ2-3	-	-	TGCAGCGCCTCGGCCCTAGATACGCAGTATTTT	CSASALDTQYF
TRBV10-2	TRBJ1-5	-	TRBD1	TGCGCCAGCAGCGCGGACAGGGACTATCAGCCCCAGCATTTT	CASSADRDYQPQHF
TRBV7-8	TRBJ2-7	-	TRBD1	TGTGCCAGCAGCAAACCCACCGGGACAGGTATTTACGGGCAGTACTTC	CASSKPTGTGIYGQYF
TRBV5-1	TRBJ2-7	-	TRBD2	TGCGCCAGCAGCTTGGGTAGCGGGAGCTCCTACGAGCAGTACTTC	CASSLGSGSSYEQYF
TRBV2	TRBJ2-7	-	TRBD2	TGTGCCAGCAGTGTATCTAGCGGGAGGTACGAGCAGTACTTC	CASSVSSGRYEQYF
TRBV15	TRBJ2-6	-	TRBD2	TGTGCCACCAGCAGAGGGGAGGGCTCTGGGGCCAACGTCCTGACTTTC	CATSRGEGSGANVLTF
TRBV7-3	TRBJ2-7	-	TRBD2	TGTGCCAGCAGCTTAGCCGGCGGGGGATCCGAGCAGTACTTC	CASSLAGGGSEQYF
TRBV5-1	TRBJ2-6	-	-	TGCGCCAGCAGCTTGGACGCCCTAGGAACTGGGGCCAACGTCCTGACTTTC	CASSLDALGTGANVLTF
TRBV5-4	TRBJ2-5	-	TRBD2	TGTGCCAGCAGCTTCCGACTAGCGGGAGATGAGACCCAGTACTTC	CASSFRLAGDETQYF
TRBV5-1	TRBJ1-1	few	-	TGCGCCAGCAGCTTGGATCGGGACGCCGCGAAAGCTTTCTTT	CASSLDRDAAKAFF
TRBV5-4	TRBJ1-1	-	TRBD1	TGTGCCAGCAGCTTGGGGCCATTGGACAGGGACACTGAAGCTTTCTTT	CASSLGPLDRDTEAFF
TRBV25-1	TRBJ1-6	-	TRBD1	TGTGCCAGCAGCCTACAGGGGCCCGGGGGTTCACCCCTCCACTTT	CASSLQGPGGSPLHF
TRBV6-1	TRBJ2-7	-	-	TGTGCCAGCAGGTGGGGAGTAGAAGAGCAGTACTTC	CASRWGVEEQYF
TRBV21-1	TRBJ2-7	few	-	TGTGCCAGCAGCAACGGGGGGCCCCACGAGCAGTACTTC	CASSNGGPHEQYF
TRBV6-5	TRBJ2-7	-	-	TGTGCCAGCAGTTACTCCTCTTCGCGGAACTACGAGCAGTACTTC	CASSYSSSRNYEQYF
TRBV5-6	TRBJ1-2	-	-	TGTGCCAGCAGCGTAAACCGGGGCCTGAATGGCTACACCTTC	CASSVNRGLNGYTF
TRBV5-6	TRBJ2-4	-	-	TGTGCCAGCAGCTCCTACAGATTAGCCAAAAACATTCAGTACTTC	CASSSYRLAKNIQYF
TRBV4-3	TRBJ1-1	once	-	TGCGCCAGCAGCCTCGCACCCGGGGGATTTGAAGCTTTCTTT	CASSLAPGGFEAFF
TRBV7-2	TRBJ2-5	-	-	TGTGCCAGCAGCAAGAAGGTGGTGGCTACGCAGTACTTC	CASSKKVVATQYF
TRBV5-6	TRBJ1-1	-	TRBD1	TGTGCCAGCAGCCGACAGGGTGGCGTTGTGTACACTGAAGCTTTCTTT	CASSRQGGVVYTEAFF
TRBV10-3	TRBJ1-4	many	-	TGTGCCATCAGTGAGCCGCGGGATGAAAAACTGTTTTTT	CAISEPRDEKLFF